This is a list of T cell receptor beta chains from one sample in a study of chemoradiotherapy in HPV16-positive cancers. Clones were sequenced by immunoSEQ multiplex PCR, and TCRdb holds only the in-frame ones, with some missing. Among more than 900 clones listed, around nine tenths were seen once. Sequencing used tumor tissue, obtained from a patient who underwent chemoradiotherapy. The receptors come from a human donor with HPV-associated anogenital cancer. Both conserved end residues are part of each CDR3. D genes are given only for firm matches. Where a row states a size, it is once, few, many or the class of an expanded clone; other rows omit it.

cdr3_length	v_call	j_call	clone_size	d_call	cdr3_aa	cdr3_nt
15	TRBV5-1	TRBJ2-1	-	-	CASSLEGFAYNEQFF	TGCGCCAGCTCCCTCGAGGGGTTCGCCTACAATGAGCAGTTCTTC
12	TRBV5-1	TRBJ2-5	-	-	CASSQVQETQYF	TGCGCCAGCAGCCAGGTTCAAGAGACCCAGTACTTC
14	TRBV5-5	TRBJ2-7	-	TRBD1	CASSSTGTSYEQYF	TGTGCCAGCAGCTCGACAGGGACCTCCTACGAGCAGTACTTC
15	TRBV5-1	TRBJ2-7	-	TRBD1	CASSPGQGASYEQYF	TGCGCCAGCAGCCCGGGACAGGGGGCGTCCTACGAGCAGTACTTC
13	TRBV10-3	TRBJ2-1	-	TRBD2	CAMLAGAGNEQFF	TGTGCCATGTTAGCGGGAGCTGGCAATGAGCAGTTCTTC
15	TRBV19	TRBJ2-1	once	-	CASSIVFGDSGSQFF	TGTGCCAGTAGTATTGTCTTCGGGGATAGTGGGTCGCAGTTCTTC
13	TRBV29-1	TRBJ1-1	once	-	CSVGQFLNTEAFF	TGCAGCGTAGGACAGTTTTTGAACACTGAAGCTTTCTTT
14	TRBV27	TRBJ1-6	-	-	CASSRGGADSPLHF	TGTGCCAGCAGTAGAGGAGGGGCGGATTCACCCCTCCACTTT
15	TRBV27	TRBJ1-5	-	TRBD1	CASSLQGARNQPQHF	TGTGCCAGCAGTTTACAGGGGGCGCGGAATCAGCCCCAGCATTTT
15	TRBV4-1	TRBJ1-1	-	-	CASSQAEQEPTEAFF	TGCGCCAGCAGCCAAGCGGAGCAGGAGCCCACTGAAGCTTTCTTT
14	TRBV11-2	TRBJ2-2	-	-	CASSLQPNTGELFF	TGTGCCAGCAGCTTACAGCCGAACACCGGGGAGCTGTTTTTT
14	TRBV28	TRBJ2-2	-	-	CASSSGGYTGELFF	TGTGCCAGCAGTTCGGGGGGCTACACCGGGGAGCTGTTTTTT
13	TRBV19	TRBJ1-5	-	-	CASSRQWNQPQHF	TGTGCCAGTAGTAGGCAGTGGAATCAGCCCCAGCATTTT
16	TRBV7-9	TRBJ1-3	-	TRBD1	CASSGGTGTNGNTIYF	TGTGCCAGCAGCGGGGGGACAGGGACGAATGGAAACACCATATATTTT
16	TRBV4-3	TRBJ2-5	-	-	CASSQGGVAGGETQYF	TGCGCCAGCAGCCAAGGAGGTGTGGCAGGGGGGGAGACCCAGTACTTC
18	TRBV7-9	TRBJ2-3	-	TRBD2	CASSLGLAGRGGTDTQYF	TGTGCCAGCAGCTTAGGACTAGCGGGGCGAGGAGGCACAGATACGCAGTATTTT
15	TRBV7-6	TRBJ2-3	-	TRBD2	CASSLVAGGIDTQYF	TGTGCCAGCAGCTTAGTAGCGGGGGGGATAGATACGCAGTATTTT
17	TRBV5-4	TRBJ2-2	-	-	CASSLSQRLTGTGELFF	TGTGCCAGCAGCTTGAGTCAACGACTAACGGGTACCGGGGAGCTGTTTTTT
16	TRBV15	TRBJ2-3	-	-	CATSRDGAGYTDTQYF	TGTGCCACCAGCAGAGATGGGGCGGGTTACACAGATACGCAGTATTTT
14	TRBV5-1	TRBJ2-5	once	TRBD1	CASSLRTGAQTQYF	TGCGCCAGCAGCCTCCGGACAGGGGCACAGACCCAGTACTTC
12	TRBV5-6	TRBJ2-7	-	-	CASSVGSGGQYF	TGTGCCAGCAGCGTTGGGTCTGGGGGACAGTACTTC
15	TRBV19	TRBJ2-5	-	TRBD2	CASSMRTSGQETQYF	TGTGCCAGTAGTATGCGGACTAGCGGACAAGAGACCCAGTACTTC
17	TRBV5-8	TRBJ2-2	-	-	CASSRWGSQKSTGELFF	TGTGCCAGCAGCCGCTGGGGTTCCCAGAAGAGCACCGGGGAGCTGTTTTTT
16	TRBV29-1	TRBJ2-3	once	TRBD2	CSVVASGGPRTDTQYF	TGCAGCGTTGTGGCTAGCGGGGGGCCTCGCACAGATACGCAGTATTTT
17	TRBV15	TRBJ1-1	-	TRBD1	CATSFSDDRGLDTEAFF	TGTGCCACCAGCTTCTCCGACGACAGGGGGCTAGACACTGAAGCTTTCTTT
15	TRBV5-1	TRBJ1-5	-	TRBD1	CASSLEGASNQPQHF	TGCGCCAGCAGCTTGGAGGGGGCAAGCAATCAGCCCCAGCATTTT
15	TRBV9	TRBJ1-1	-	-	CASSGGLSLDPEAFF	TGTGCCAGCAGCGGCGGACTGTCTTTAGACCCTGAAGCTTTCTTT
13	TRBV28	TRBJ2-7	once	-	CASTDLSSYEQYF	TGTGCCAGTACGGACCTGAGCTCCTACGAGCAGTACTTC
13	TRBV27	TRBJ2-3	-	-	CASSRSARDNQYF	TGTGCCAGCAGCCGAAGCGCCCGGGACAACCAGTATTTT
17	TRBV7-9	TRBJ2-2	-	-	CASSREAGFGFTGELFF	TGTGCCAGCAGCCGTGAGGCGGGGTTCGGTTTCACCGGGGAGCTGTTTTTT
14	TRBV11-3	TRBJ2-3	-	TRBD2	CASSLGLASDTQYF	TGTGCCAGCAGCCTCGGACTAGCTTCGGATACGCAGTATTTT
14	TRBV28	TRBJ2-7	-	-	CASSFAGLDYEQYF	TGTGCCAGCAGTTTTGCGGGACTTGACTACGAGCAGTACTTC
15	TRBV5-1	TRBJ1-5	-	-	CASSLGESGNQPQHF	TGCGCCAGCAGCTTGGGAGAGAGTGGCAATCAGCCCCAGCATTTT
16	TRBV15	TRBJ1-4	-	-	CATSSHRGGGGEKLFF	TGTGCCACCAGCAGCCATCGAGGGGGGGGCGGAGAAAAACTGTTTTTT